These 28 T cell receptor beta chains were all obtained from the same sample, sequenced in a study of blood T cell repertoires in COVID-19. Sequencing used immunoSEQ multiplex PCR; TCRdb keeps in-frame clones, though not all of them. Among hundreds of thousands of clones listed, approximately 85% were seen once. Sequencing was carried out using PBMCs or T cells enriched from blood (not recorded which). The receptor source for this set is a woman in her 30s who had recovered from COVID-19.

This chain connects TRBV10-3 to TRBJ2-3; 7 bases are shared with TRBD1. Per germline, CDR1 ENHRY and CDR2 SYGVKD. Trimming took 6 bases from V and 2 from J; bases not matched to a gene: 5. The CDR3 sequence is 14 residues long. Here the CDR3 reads CAIRPGQNTDTQYF. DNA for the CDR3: TGTGCCATCAGACCGGGACAGAACACAGATACGCAGTATTTT.

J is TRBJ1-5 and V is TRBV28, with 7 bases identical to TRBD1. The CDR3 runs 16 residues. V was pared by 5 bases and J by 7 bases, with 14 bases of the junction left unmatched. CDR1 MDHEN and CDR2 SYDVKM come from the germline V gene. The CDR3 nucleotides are TGTGCCAGCAGTCCCTCGACAGGGAAGGGTATCCAGCCCCAGCATTTT. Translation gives CASSPSTGKGIQPQHF. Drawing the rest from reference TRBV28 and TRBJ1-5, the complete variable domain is DVKVTQSSRYLVKRTGEKVFLECVQDMDHENMFWYRQDPGLGLRLIYFSYDVKMKEKGDIPEGYSVSREKKERFSLILESASTNQTSMYLCASSPSTGKGIQPQHFGDGTRLSIL.

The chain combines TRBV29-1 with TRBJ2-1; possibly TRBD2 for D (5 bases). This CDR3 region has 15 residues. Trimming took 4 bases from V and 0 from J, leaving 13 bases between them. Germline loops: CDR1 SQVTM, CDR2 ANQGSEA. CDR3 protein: CSVANITSSYNEQFF. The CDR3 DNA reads TGCAGCGTTGCCAATATAACTAGCTCCTACAATGAGCAGTTCTTC.

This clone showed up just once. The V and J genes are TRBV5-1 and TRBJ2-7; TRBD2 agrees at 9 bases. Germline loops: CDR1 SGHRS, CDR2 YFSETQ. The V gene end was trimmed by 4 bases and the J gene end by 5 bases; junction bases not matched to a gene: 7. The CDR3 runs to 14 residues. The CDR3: CASSELAGGDEQYF. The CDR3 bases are TGCGCCAGCAGCGAACTAGCGGGTGGAGACGAGCAGTACTTC.

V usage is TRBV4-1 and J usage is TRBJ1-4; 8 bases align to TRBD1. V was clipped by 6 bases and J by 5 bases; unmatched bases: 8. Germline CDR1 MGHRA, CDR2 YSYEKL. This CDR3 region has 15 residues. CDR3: CASRRQGMGNEKLFF. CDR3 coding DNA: TGCGCCAGCAGGCGACAGGGGATGGGAAATGAAAAACTGTTTTTT.

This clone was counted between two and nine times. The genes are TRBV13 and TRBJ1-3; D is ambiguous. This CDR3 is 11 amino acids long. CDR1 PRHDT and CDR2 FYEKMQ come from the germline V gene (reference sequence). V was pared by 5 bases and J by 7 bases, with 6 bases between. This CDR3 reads CASSQKNTIYF. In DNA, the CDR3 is TGTGCCAGCAGCCAGAAGAACACCATATATTTT.

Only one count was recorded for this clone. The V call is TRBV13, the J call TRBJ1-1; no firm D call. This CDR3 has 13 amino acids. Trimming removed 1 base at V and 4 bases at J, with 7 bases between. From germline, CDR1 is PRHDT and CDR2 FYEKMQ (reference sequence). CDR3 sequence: CASSLAKFTEAFF. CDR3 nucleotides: TGTGCCAGCAGCTTAGCAAAATTCACTGAAGCTTTCTTT.

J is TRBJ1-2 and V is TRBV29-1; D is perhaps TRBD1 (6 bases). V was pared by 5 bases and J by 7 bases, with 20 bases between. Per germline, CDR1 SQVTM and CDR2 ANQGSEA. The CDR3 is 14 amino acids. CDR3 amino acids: CSVIGDTGLVGYTF. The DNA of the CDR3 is TGCAGCGTTATTGGGGACACAGGGTTGGTTGGCTACACCTTC. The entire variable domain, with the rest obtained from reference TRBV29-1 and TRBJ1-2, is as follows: SAVISQKPSRDICQRGTSLTIQCQVDSQVTMMFWYRQQPGQSLTLIATANQGSEATYESGFVIDKFPISRPNLTFSTLTVSNMSPEDSSIYLCSVIGDTGLVGYTFGSGTRLTVV.

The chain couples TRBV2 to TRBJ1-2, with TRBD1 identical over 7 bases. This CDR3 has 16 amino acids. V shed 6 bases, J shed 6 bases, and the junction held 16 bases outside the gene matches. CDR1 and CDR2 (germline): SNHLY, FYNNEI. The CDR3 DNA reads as TGTGCCAGCAGGCCTGTCGGAGGGGGCGGGAGGGATGGCTACACCTTC. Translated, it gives CASRPVGGGGRDGYTF.

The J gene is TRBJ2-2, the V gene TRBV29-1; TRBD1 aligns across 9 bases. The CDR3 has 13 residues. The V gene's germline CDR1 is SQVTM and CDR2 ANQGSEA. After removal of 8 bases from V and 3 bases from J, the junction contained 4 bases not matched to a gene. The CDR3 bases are TGCAGCTCCAGGACAGGGGACACCGGGGAGCTGTTTTTT. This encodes CSSRTGDTGELFF.

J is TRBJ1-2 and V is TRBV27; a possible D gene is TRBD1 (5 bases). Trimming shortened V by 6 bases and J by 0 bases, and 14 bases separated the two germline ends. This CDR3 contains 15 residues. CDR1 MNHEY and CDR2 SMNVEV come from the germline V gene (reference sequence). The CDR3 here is CASSTHPTANYGYTF. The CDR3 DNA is TGTGCCAGCAGCACCCATCCGACAGCTAACTATGGCTACACCTTC.

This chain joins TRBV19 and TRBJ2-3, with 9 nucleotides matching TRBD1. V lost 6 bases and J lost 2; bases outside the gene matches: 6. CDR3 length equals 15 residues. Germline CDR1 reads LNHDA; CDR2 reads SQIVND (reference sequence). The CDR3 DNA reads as TGTGCCAGTAGATGGACAGGGGATAACACAGATACGCAGTATTTT. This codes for CASRWTGDNTDTQYF.

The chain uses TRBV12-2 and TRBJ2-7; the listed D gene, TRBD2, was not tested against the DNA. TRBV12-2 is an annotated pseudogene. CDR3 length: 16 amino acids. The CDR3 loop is CASRLGYSGRDYEQYF. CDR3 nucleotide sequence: TGTGCAAGTCGCTTAGGATATAGCGGGAGAGACTACGAGCAGTACTTC.

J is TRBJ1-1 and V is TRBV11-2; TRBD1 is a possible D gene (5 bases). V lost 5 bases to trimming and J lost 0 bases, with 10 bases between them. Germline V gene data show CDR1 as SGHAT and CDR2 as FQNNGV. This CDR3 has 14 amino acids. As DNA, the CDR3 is TGTGCCAGCAGCCGGCTAGGGGTGAACACTGAAGCTTTCTTT. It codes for CASSRLGVNTEAFF. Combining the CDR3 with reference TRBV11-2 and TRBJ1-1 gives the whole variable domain EAGVAQSPRYKIIEKRQSVAFWCNPISGHATLYWYQQILGQGPKLLIQFQNNGVVDDSQLPKDRFSAERLKGVDSTLKIQPAKLEDSAVYLCASSRLGVNTEAFFGQGTRLTVV.

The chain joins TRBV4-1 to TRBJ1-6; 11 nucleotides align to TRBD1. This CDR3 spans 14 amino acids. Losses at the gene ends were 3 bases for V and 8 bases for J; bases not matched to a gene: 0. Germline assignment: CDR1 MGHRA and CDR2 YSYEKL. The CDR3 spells CASSQGQGDSPLHF. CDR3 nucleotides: TGCGCCAGCAGCCAGGGACAGGGGGATTCACCCCTCCACTTT.

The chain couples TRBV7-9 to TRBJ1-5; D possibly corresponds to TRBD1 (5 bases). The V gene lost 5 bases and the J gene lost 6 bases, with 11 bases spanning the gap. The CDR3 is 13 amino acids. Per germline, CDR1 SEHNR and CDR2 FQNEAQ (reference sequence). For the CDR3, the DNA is TGTGCCAGCAGCGGGGGGAGCGGTCAGCCCCAGCATTTT. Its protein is CASSGGSGQPQHF.

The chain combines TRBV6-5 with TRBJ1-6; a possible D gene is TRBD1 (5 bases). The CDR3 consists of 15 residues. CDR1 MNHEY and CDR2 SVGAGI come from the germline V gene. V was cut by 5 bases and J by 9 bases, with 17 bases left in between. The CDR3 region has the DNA TGTGCCAGCAGTCAATTAGGAGGGGTAGGTTCACCCCTCCACTTT. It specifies CASSQLGGVGSPLHF.

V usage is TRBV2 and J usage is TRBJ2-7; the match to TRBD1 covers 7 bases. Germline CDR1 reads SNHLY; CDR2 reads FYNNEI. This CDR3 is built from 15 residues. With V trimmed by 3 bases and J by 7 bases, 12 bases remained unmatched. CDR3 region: CASSEQGVQKGEQYF. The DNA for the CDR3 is TGTGCCAGCAGTGAGCAGGGGGTCCAAAAGGGAGAGCAGTACTTC.

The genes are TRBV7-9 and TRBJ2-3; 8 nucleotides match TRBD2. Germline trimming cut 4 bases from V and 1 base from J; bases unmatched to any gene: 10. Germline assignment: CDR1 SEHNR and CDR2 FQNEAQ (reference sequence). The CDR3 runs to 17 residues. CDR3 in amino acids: CASSWGEREWGTDTQYF. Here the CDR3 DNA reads TGTGCCAGCAGCTGGGGCGAGCGGGAGTGGGGCACAGATACGCAGTATTTT.

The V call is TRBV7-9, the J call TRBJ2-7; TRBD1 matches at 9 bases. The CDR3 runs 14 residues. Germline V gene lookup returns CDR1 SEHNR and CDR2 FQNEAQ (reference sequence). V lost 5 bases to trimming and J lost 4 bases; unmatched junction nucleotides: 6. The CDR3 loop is CASSGSGTGYEQYF. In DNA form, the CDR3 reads TGTGCCAGCAGCGGGTCCGGGACAGGGTACGAGCAGTACTTC. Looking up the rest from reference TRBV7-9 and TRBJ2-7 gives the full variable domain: DTGVSQNPRHKITKRGQNVTFRCDPISEHNRLYWYRQTLGQGPEFLTYFQNEAQLEKSRLLSDRFSAERPKGSFSTLEIQRTEQGDSAMYLCASSGSGTGYEQYFGPGTRLTVT.

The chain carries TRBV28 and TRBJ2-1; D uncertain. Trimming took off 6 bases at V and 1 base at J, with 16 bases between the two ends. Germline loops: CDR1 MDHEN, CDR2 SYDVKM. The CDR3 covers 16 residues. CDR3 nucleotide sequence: TGTGCCAGCAGCCCGCGGTCCTCGAATTCCTACAATGAGCAGTTCTTC. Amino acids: CASSPRSSNSYNEQFF.

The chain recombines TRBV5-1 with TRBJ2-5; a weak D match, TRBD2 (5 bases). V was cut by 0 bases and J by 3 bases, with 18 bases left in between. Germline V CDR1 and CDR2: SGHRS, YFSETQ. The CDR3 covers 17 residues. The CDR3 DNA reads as TGCGCCAGCAGCTTGGCGGGGAGCGGTACCGAAGAAGAGACCCAGTACTTC. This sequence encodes CASSLAGSGTEEETQYF.

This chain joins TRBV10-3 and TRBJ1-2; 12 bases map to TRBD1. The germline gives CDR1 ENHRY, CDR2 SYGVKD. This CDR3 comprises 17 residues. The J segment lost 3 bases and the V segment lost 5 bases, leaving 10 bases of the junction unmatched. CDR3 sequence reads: CAISQWGTGGQYYGYTF. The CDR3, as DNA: TGTGCCATCAGTCAATGGGGGACAGGGGGCCAATACTATGGCTACACCTTC.

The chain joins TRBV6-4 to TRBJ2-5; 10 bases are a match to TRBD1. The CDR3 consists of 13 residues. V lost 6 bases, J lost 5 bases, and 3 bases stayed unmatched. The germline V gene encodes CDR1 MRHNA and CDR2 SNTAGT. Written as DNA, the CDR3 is TGTGCCAGCAGCGCGGACAGGGGGGAGACCCAGTACTTC. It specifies CASSADRGETQYF.

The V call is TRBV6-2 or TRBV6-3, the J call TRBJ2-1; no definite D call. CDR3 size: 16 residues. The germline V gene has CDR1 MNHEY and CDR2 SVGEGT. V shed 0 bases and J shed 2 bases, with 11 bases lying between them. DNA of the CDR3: TGTGCCAGCAGTTACTCTAGTAAGACACCCTACAATGAGCAGTTCTTC. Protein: CASSYSSKTPYNEQFF.

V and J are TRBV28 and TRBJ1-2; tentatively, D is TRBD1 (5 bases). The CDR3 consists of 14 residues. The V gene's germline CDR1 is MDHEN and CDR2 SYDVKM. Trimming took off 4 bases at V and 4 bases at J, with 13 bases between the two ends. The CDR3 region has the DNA TGTGCCAGCAGTTCCCCGGACACTATCTATGGCTACACCTTC. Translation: CASSSPDTIYGYTF.

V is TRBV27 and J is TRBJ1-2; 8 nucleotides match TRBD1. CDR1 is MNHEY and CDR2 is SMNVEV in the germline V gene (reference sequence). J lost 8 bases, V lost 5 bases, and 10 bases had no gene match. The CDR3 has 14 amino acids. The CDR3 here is CASSDPDRANGYTF. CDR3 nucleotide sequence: TGTGCCAGCAGTGACCCGGACAGGGCTAACGGCTACACCTTC.

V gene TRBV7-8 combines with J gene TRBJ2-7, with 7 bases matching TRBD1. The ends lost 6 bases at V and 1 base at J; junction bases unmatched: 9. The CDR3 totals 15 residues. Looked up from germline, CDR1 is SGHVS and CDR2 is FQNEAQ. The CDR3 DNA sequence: TGTGCCAGCAGAGGGACAGCCAGGACTTCCTACGAGCAGTACTTC. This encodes CASRGTARTSYEQYF.